The 18 T cell receptor beta chains below all came from one sample that was sequenced in a study of shared clonotypes between healthy human individuals. Terminally differentiated effector memory CD45RA+ cells were excluded by CCR7 positive selection of CD45RO-negative cells. Profiled with immunoSEQ multiplex PCR; TCRdb holds only in-frame clones, not every one. Of around 2.1 million clones in the sample, 85% to 95% were seen once. The specimen was naive CD8+ T cells from PBMCs. The receptors derive from a man between 18 and 35 years old in good health. Some clones in this sample may be carry-over from other donors' samples.

The CDR3 DNA is TGTGCCAGCAGTTTTCAGGGGGCCAGAAATGAAGCTTTCTTT. This encodes CASSFQGARNEAFF. This chain joins TRBV27 and TRBJ1-1; 8 bases map to TRBD1. The CDR3 spans 14 residues. Unmatched junction bases numbered 7, after V lost 3 bases and J lost 7 bases. The germline gives CDR1 MNHEY, CDR2 SMNVEV (reference sequence).

J is TRBJ2-7 and V is TRBV7-8; 10 bases fit TRBD2. The CDR3 loop spans 16 amino acids. Per the germline V gene, CDR1 is SGHVS and CDR2 is FQNEAQ. V lost 5 bases and J lost 3; bases outside the gene matches: 10. Written as DNA, the CDR3 is TGTGCCAGCAGCCCCATGGGTCTAGCGGGAGACTACGAGCAGTACTTC. It is translated as CASSPMGLAGDYEQYF.

V and J are TRBV29-1 and TRBJ2-5; D is perhaps TRBD1 (5 bases). The V gene's germline CDR1 is SQVTM and CDR2 ANQGSEA. This CDR3 spans 15 amino acids. Trimming shortened V by 5 bases and J by 5 bases, and 21 bases separated the two germline ends. The CDR3 loop is CSVQIGSVAGETQYF. The CDR3 DNA is TGCAGCGTTCAGATCGGTAGTGTGGCAGGGGAGACCCAGTACTTC.

The V call is TRBV28, the J call TRBJ2-7, with D tentatively TRBD1 (6 bases). V was pared by 2 bases and J by 5 bases, with 16 bases between. The CDR3 is made up of 15 amino acids. Germline V lookup: CDR1 MDHEN, CDR2 SYDVKM. CDR3 residues: CASSLALAQGHEQYF. The CDR3 DNA sequence: TGTGCCAGCAGTTTAGCCCTCGCACAGGGCCACGAGCAGTACTTC.

V gene TRBV14 combines with J gene TRBJ2-7; D uncertain. Trimming left V 4 bases short and J 4 bases short, with 11 bases between. The CDR3 length is 13 residues. Germline CDR1 is SGHDN and CDR2 is FVKESK. The CDR3 nucleotides read TGTGCCAGCAGCCTAGATCGTGATTACGAGCAGTACTTC. This sequence encodes CASSLDRDYEQYF.

In its sample, this clone was seen once. This sequence joins TRBV9 and TRBJ2-3; TRBD1 matches 7 bases. The germline V gene encodes CDR1 SGDLS and CDR2 YYNGEE. With V trimmed by 0 bases and J by 3 bases, 7 bases remained unmatched. This CDR3 is 16 amino acids long. The CDR3 DNA reads as TGTGCCAGCAGCGTAGCCACAGGGGAGACAACAGATACGCAGTATTTT. The encoded protein is CASSVATGETTDTQYF.

V gene TRBV19 combines with J gene TRBJ1-1, with D unresolved. The CDR3 is 12 amino acids. Germline lookup yields CDR1 LNHDA and CDR2 SQIVND (reference sequence). Trimming removed 5 bases at V and 4 bases at J, with 8 bases between. CDR3 nucleotides: TGTGCCAGTAGTCAACAGCCCACTGAAGCTTTCTTT. It translates to CASSQQPTEAFF.

The chain employs TRBV9 and TRBJ2-1, with 7 bases lining up with TRBD2. CDR1 and CDR2 (germline): SGDLS, YYNGEE. This CDR3 is 16 amino acids long. V was pared by 0 bases and J by 3 bases, with 6 bases of the junction left unmatched. The CDR3 DNA reads TGTGCCAGCAGCGTAGACGGACTAGGGTTCTACAATGAGCAGTTCTTC. This gives the protein CASSVDGLGFYNEQFF.

The CDR3 region has the DNA TGTGCCAGCAGCCCTCGACTAGCGGGAGGGTTGGAGCAGTTCTTC. It yields the protein CASSPRLAGGLEQFF. V is TRBV9 and J is TRBJ2-1; 14 nucleotides agree with TRBD2. With V trimmed by 4 bases and J by 10 bases, 7 bases remained unmatched. In germline, CDR1 is SGDLS, CDR2 YYNGEE. The CDR3 is 15 residues long.

Worth noting for this clone: The same CDR3 also results from other DNA sequences found in this sample. The V gene is TRBV27, the J gene TRBJ1-1; a weak D match, TRBD1 (6 bases). CDR1 and CDR2 from the germline V gene are MNHEY and SMNVEV (reference sequence). The CDR3 spans 13 residues. V lost 2 bases and J lost 4, with 8 bases in between. The CDR3 coding sequence is TGTGCCAGCAGTTTAAACAGGGTCACTGAAGCTTTCTTT. This gives the protein CASSLNRVTEAFF.

V and J are TRBV9 and TRBJ2-7, with a tentative D call TRBD2 (6 bases). Deletions cut 4 bases from V and 6 bases from J, with 23 bases between. The CDR3 sequence is 16 residues long. CDR1 SGDLS and CDR2 YYNGEE come from the germline V gene. The CDR3 DNA is TGTGCCAGCAGCCCAGAGGCGGGAATAGCGGCGGGCGAGCAGTACTTC. Its translation: CASSPEAGIAAGEQYF. Full variable domain (outside the CDR3, taken from reference TRBV9 and TRBJ2-7): DSGVTQTPKHLITATGQRVTLRCSPRSGDLSVYWYQQSLDQGLQFLIQYYNGEERAKGNILERFSAQQFPDLHSELNLSSLELGDSALYFCASSPEAGIAAGEQYFGPGTRLTVT.

This rearrangement joins TRBV27 to TRBJ1-1; D is perhaps TRBD1 (5 bases). The V gene lost 3 bases and the J gene lost 4 bases, with 12 bases spanning the gap. CDR1 and CDR2 (germline): MNHEY, SMNVEV (reference sequence). This CDR3 comprises 14 residues. CDR3 amino acids: CASSLTFGTTEAFF. The CDR3 region has the DNA TGTGCCAGCAGTTTGACCTTCGGGACCACTGAAGCTTTCTTT.

The chain carries TRBV28 and TRBJ2-1; D might be TRBD1 (6 bases). Trimming shortened V by 0 bases and J by 7 bases, and 7 bases separated the two germline ends. The CDR3 runs to 13 residues. From germline, CDR1 is MDHEN and CDR2 SYDVKM. CDR3 region: CASSLWQGNEQFF. As DNA, the CDR3 is TGTGCCAGCAGTTTATGGCAGGGGAATGAGCAGTTCTTC.

The chain has TRBV11-2 and TRBJ1-1; D unresolved. V dropped 0 bases and J dropped 1 base, with 12 bases sitting between them. The CDR3 sequence is 16 residues long. CDR1 is SGHAT, CDR2 FQNNGV, per germline. This chain's CDR3 is CASSLDLVGRNTEAFF. CDR3 bases: TGTGCCAGCAGCTTAGATCTGGTAGGGAGGAACACTGAAGCTTTCTTT.

The sample holds one count of this clone. The genes are TRBV27 and TRBJ2-3, with 10 bases lining up with TRBD2. Trimming at V came to 8 bases and at J to 3 bases, leaving 8 bases not matched to a gene. Germline V gives CDR1 MNHEY, CDR2 SMNVEV (reference sequence). The CDR3 length is 15 residues. CDR3 DNA sequence: TGTGCCAGCCATCCCGGGACTAGCGTGACAGATACGCAGTATTTT. As protein: CASHPGTSVTDTQYF.

CDR3 sequence: CASSIDGEQTQYF. CDR3 DNA sequence: TGTGCCAGTAGTATAGATGGTGAACAGACCCAGTACTTC. V and J are TRBV19 and TRBJ2-5; unclear D gene. With 0 bases removed from V and 6 bases from J, the gap between germline ends came to 8 bases. This CDR3 is 13 amino acids long. The V gene's germline CDR1 is LNHDA and CDR2 SQIVND (reference sequence).

The chain has TRBV2 and TRBJ2-7; TRBD2 is a possible D gene (6 bases). CDR1 and CDR2 from the germline V gene are SNHLY and FYNNEI. This CDR3 spans 13 amino acids. V was cut by 5 bases and J by 5 bases, with 13 bases left in between. The CDR3 sequence: CASSREFGNEQYF. The CDR3 region has the DNA TGTGCCAGCAGTCGGGAGTTCGGGAACGAGCAGTACTTC.

V gene TRBV19 combines with J gene TRBJ1-1, with a weak D call TRBD1 (6 bases). V was clipped by 8 bases and J by 4 bases, with 20 bases between them. From germline, CDR1 is LNHDA and CDR2 SQIVND (reference sequence). CDR3 size: 15 residues. Written as DNA, the CDR3 is TGTGCCAGTTCACTCCTCCGACAGGTCCCCACTGAAGCTTTCTTT. It is translated as CASSLLRQVPTEAFF.